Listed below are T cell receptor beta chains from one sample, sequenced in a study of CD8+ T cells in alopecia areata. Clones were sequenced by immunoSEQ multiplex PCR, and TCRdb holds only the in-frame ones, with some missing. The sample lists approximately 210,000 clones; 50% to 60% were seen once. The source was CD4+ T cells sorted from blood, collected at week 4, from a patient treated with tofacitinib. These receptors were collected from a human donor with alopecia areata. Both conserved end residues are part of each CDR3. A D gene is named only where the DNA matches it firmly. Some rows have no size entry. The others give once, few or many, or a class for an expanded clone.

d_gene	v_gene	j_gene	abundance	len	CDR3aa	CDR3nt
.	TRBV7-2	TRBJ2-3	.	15	CASSLDPGHTDTQYF	TGTGCCAGCAGCTTAGATCCGGGGCACACAGATACGCAGTATTTT
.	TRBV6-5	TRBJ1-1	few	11	CASMGNTEAFF	TGTGCCAGCATGGGTAACACTGAAGCTTTCTTT
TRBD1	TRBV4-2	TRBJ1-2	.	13	CASSLTTGDGYTF	TGTGCCAGCAGCCTGACCACAGGGGATGGCTACACCTTC
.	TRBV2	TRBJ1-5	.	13	CASSEAEVQPQHF	TGTGCCAGCAGTGAGGCGGAGGTTCAGCCCCAGCATTTT
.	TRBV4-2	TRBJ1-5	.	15	CASSQVRGGNQPQHF	TGTGCCAGCAGCCAAGTCCGGGGGGGCAATCAGCCCCAGCATTTT
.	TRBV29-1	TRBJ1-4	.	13	CSVSTVLNEKLFF	TGCAGCGTTTCTACAGTACTTAATGAAAAACTGTTTTTT
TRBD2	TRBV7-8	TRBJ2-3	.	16	CASSLRVSGGINTQYF	TGTGCCAGCAGCTTACGCGTCAGCGGGGGAATAAATACGCAGTATTTT
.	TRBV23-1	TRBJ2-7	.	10	CAGPAYEQYF	TGCGCCGGGCCTGCCTACGAGCAGTACTTC
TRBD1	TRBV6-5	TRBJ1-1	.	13	CASSGLTGGRAFF	TGTGCCAGCAGTGGCTTAACAGGGGGCAGAGCTTTCTTT
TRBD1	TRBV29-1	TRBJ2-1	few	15	CSGKRSGTGNYEQFF	TGCAGCGGAAAGAGGTCCGGGACAGGGAATTATGAGCAGTTCTTC
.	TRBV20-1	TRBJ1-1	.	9	CSARVQGFF	TGCAGTGCTAGAGTACAGGGATTCTTT
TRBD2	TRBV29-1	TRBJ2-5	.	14	CSVGSTSGGETQYF	TGCAGCGTTGGATCGACTAGCGGGGGTGAGACCCAGTACTTC
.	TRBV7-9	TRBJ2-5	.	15	CASSPNLGVTETQYF	TGTGCCAGCAGCCCCAACCTAGGGGTGACGGAGACCCAGTACTTC
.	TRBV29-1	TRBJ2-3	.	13	CSVGGASTDTQYF	TGCAGCGTTGGCGGGGCTAGCACAGATACGCAGTATTTT
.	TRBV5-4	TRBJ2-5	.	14	CASSLGGPEETQYF	TGTGCCAGCAGCTTGGGAGGACCGGAAGAGACCCAGTACTTC
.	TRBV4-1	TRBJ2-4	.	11	CASSHPGLKYF	TGCGCCAGCAGCCACCCCGGACTTAAGTACTTC
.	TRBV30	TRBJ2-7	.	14	CAWMGQSFSYEQYF	TGTGCCTGGATGGGCCAGTCCTTCTCCTACGAGCAGTACTTC
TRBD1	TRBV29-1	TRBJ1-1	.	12	CSVNRGNTEAFF	TGCAGCGTGAACAGGGGCAACACTGAAGCTTTCTTT
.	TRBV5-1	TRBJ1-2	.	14	CASSSDTNNYGYTF	TGCGCCAGCAGTTCGGACACTAATAACTATGGCTACACCTTC
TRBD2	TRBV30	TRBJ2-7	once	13	CACIAGGPGEQYF	TGTGCCTGTATAGCGGGGGGGCCTGGCGAGCAGTACTTC
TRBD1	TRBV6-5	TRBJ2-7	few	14	CASSYRTGGHEQYF	TGTGCCAGCAGTTACCGAACAGGGGGCCACGAGCAGTACTTC
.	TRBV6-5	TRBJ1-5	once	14	CASRSDGTNQPQHF	TGTGCCAGCAGGTCGGACGGTACCAATCAGCCCCAGCATTTT